This T cell receptor beta chain appears in the sequencing data of a study of blood T cell repertoires in COVID-19. About the study: The United States, Italy and Spain supplied acute and convalescent COVID-19 samples.

Methods used by the authors: Reference gene primer amplification gave nucleated cell count estimates. Sequencing used immunoSEQ multiplex PCR; TCRdb keeps in-frame clones, though not all of them. V, J and clone size derive from that table, while D and trimming were established from the DNA sequence. The sample shows 200,000 to 250,000 clones, about 87% of them seen only once. There are 12 residues in the CDR3. V gave up 4 bases and J gave up 8 bases, with 5 bases separating them. Germline V gene sequence: CDR1 KGHDR, CDR2 SFDVKD. Seattle's cohort entered during active infection and was followed longitudinally.

The source of this sequence is a man aged 25-40 years with COVID-19, enrolled during active disease. The rearrangement links TRBV24-1 to TRBJ1-6, with unresolved D. Sequencing was done on a sample of peripheral blood. The CDR3 spells CATSDLHSPLHF. The CDR3 DNA reads as TGTGCCACCAGTGACCTCCATTCACCCCTCCACTTT.